This T cell receptor (beta chain) is drawn from a study of T-cell reconstitution after alpha-beta-depleted transplantation in children. A TCRbeta library incorporating unique molecular identifiers was prepared. TCRdb called the PCR reads again in MiXCR, with one record for every CDR3 protein. The sample comprises approximately 390,000 distinct CDR3 sequences, about 11% of which are singletons, and 4.5% to 7% rests with the top ten. There are a few counts of this clonotype. Germline V gives CDR1 DFQATT, CDR2 SNEGSKA (reference sequence). The CDR3 covers 14 residues. V was shortened by 3 bases and J by 4 bases, with 13 bases between the two germline ends.

The rearrangement uses TRBV20-1 and TRBJ2-1; D is possibly TRBD1 (6 bases). The sample here was PBMCs from the stem cell graft donor, taken from the stem cell graft. This clonotype was obtained from a human donor who donated a stem cell graft to a child with acute myeloid leukemia. The CDR3, as DNA: TGCAGTGCTAGGGAAACACAGGGTTACAATGAGCAGTTCTTC. The encoded protein is CSARETQGYNEQFF.